This TCR beta chain was observed in a study of CD8+CD57+ T cells in acquired aplastic anemia. Study details: Each DNA sample taken from sorted CD4+ and CD8+ cells came to 3.2 ug on average.

Trimming left V 2 bases short and J 4 bases short, with 8 bases between. This CDR3 is 13 amino acids long. The germline V gene encodes CDR1 ENHRY and CDR2 SYGVKD. Genomic DNA provided the template from which TCR beta VDJ and CDR3 profiles were obtained. TCRdb used MiXCR to reprocess the reads, holding one entry per CDR3 protein. This sample has some 120,000 distinct CDR3 sequences, with 40% found just once. This clonotype was seen just once. All sequencing subjects had displayed CD8+CD57+ cell expansion on flow cytometry. The source material was sorted CD4+, CD8+, or CD8+CD57+ T cells (not recorded which) from PBMCs. The chain combines TRBV10-3 with TRBJ1-2; D remains ambiguous. The receptor's source is a human donor with aplastic anemia. The CDR3 here is CAISEGSSYGYTF. CDR3 DNA sequence: TGTGCCATCAGTGAGGGCAGCTCCTATGGCTACACCTTC.